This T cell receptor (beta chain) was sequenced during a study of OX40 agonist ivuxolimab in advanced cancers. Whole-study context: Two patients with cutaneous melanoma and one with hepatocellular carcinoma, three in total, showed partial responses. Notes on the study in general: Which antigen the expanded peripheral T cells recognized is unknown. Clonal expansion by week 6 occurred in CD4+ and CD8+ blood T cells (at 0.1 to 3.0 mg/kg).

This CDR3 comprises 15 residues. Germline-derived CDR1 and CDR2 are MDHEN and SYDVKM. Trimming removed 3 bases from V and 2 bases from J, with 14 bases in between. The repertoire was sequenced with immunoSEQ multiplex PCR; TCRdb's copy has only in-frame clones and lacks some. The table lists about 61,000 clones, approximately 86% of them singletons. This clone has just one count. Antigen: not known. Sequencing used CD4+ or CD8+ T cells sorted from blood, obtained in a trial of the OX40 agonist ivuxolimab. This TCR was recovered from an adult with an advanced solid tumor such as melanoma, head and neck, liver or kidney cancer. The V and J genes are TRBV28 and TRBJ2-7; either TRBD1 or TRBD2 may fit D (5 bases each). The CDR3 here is CASSFGGMGAYEQYF. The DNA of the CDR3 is TGTGCCAGCAGTTTTGGGGGAATGGGGGCCTACGAGCAGTACTTC.